This T cell receptor (beta chain) stems from a study of T cell repertoires in cytomegalovirus infection. Study-level background: Signatures in public TCR beta sequences pointed to both CMV infection and matching HLA type.

TCRdb reprocessed the reads via MiXCR and lists one record per CDR3 protein. Of about 740,000 distinct CDR3 sequences listed, roughly 36% are singletons. The CDR3 sequence is 13 residues long. Germline V gene data show CDR1 as LNHDA and CDR2 as SQIVND (reference sequence). Trimming removed 7 bases at V and 5 bases at J, with 14 bases between. This clonotype was counted a few times. Its specificity is not known. General study results and limits: Cumulative public TCR beta family frequency identified carriers of CMV plus the relevant HLA. Dominant in the ex vivo response were TCR beta clonotypes restricted by HLA-C and specific for CMV.

The source of this sequence is a human donor in good health (CMV status not recorded). Some clones in this sample may be carry-over from other donors' samples. This chain uses TRBV19 with TRBJ1-1, with D possibly matching TRBD1 (5 bases). Sequenced input: PBMCs. In DNA, the CDR3 is TGTGCCAGTACCTCGGAGGGGCTTACTGAAGCTTTCTTT. Protein: CASTSEGLTEAFF.